This T cell receptor beta chain was identified during a study of shared clonotypes between healthy human individuals. As for the study in general: The composition of the donors was two women and three men aged 18 to 49.

At a deep level, the assay was run. Sequencing was performed with immunoSEQ multiplex PCR; in TCRdb, only in-frame clones are kept and a portion is missing. The sample lists some 2.1 million clones, approximately 95% occurring once. CD45RO-negative CD8 cells positively selected for CCR7 made up the naive population, which excluded terminally differentiated effector memory CD45RA+ cells. There are 15 residues in the CDR3. Per germline, CDR1 MGHRA and CDR2 YSYEKL. V lost 0 bases and J 3 bases, leaving 11 bases between the germline ends. This receptor was identified in a man aged 18 to 29 in good health. Sequenced material: naive CD8+ T cells sorted from blood. The chain has TRBV4-1 and TRBJ1-2, with D unclear. Here the CDR3 reads CASSQDRGLDYGYTF. The CDR3 DNA reads as TGCGCCAGCAGCCAAGATCGCGGTCTTGACTATGGCTACACCTTC.